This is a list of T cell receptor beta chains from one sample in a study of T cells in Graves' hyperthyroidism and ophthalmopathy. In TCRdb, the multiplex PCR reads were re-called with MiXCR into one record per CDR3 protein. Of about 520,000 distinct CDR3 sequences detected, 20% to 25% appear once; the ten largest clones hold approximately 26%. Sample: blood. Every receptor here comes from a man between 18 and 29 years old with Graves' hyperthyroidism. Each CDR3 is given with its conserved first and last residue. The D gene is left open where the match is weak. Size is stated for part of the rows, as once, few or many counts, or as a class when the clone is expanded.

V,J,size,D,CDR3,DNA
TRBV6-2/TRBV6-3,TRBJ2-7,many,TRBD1,CASRTGTGSYEQYF,TGTGCCAGCAGAACCGGGACAGGATCCTACGAGCAGTACTTC
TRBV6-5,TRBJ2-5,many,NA,CASSSPQGFQETQYF,TGTGCCAGCAGTTCCCCCCAGGGGTTCCAAGAGACCCAGTACTTC
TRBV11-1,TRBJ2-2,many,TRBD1,CASSYTGATNTGELFF,TGTGCCAGCAGCTACACAGGGGCGACGAACACCGGGGAGCTGTTTTTT
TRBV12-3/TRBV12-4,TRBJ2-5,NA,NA,CASSLQGGGQETQYF,TGTGCCAGCAGCCTACAGGGTGGGGGGCAAGAGACCCAGTACTTC
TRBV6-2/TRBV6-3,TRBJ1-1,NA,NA,CASYRTMNTEAFF,TGTGCCAGCTACAGGACTATGAACACTGAAGCTTTCTTT
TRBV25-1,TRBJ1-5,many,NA,CASSITKWGTESYSNQPQHF,TGTGCCAGCAGTATCACTAAATGGGGCACCGAGAGCTATAGCAATCAGCCCCAGCATTTT
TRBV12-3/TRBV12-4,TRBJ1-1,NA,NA,CASSPLGLSGRVMTEAFF,TGTGCCAGCTCACCACTGGGCCTCTCCGGGCGGGTGATGACTGAAGCTTTCTTT
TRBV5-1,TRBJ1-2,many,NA,CASSQTVGEGYGYTF,TGCGCCAGCAGCCAAACTGTCGGGGAGGGGTATGGCTACACCTTC
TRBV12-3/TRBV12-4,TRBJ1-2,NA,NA,CASIRPGNYGYTF,TGTGCCAGTATCCGGCCCGGGAACTATGGCTACACCTTC
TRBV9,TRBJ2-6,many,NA,CASSVVGSGANVLTF,TGTGCCAGCAGCGTGGTAGGATCTGGGGCCAACGTCCTGACTTTC
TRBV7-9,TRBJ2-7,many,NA,CASSTGPNDEQYF,TGTGCCAGCAGCACCGGGCCGAACGACGAGCAGTACTTC
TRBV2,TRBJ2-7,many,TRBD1,CASSAYAGTGSYEQYF,TGTGCCAGCAGCGCATATGCCGGGACAGGGAGTTACGAGCAGTACTTC
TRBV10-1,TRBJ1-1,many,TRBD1,CAILHRDSLNTEAFF,TGCGCCATCCTACACCGGGACAGTTTGAACACTGAAGCTTTCTTT
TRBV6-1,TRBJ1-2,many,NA,CASSELRGYTF,TGTGCCAGCAGTGAACTCAGGGGCTACACCTTC
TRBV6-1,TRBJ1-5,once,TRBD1,CARCPGTESNQPQHF,TGTGCCAGGTGTCCCGGGACAGAGAGCAATCAGCCCCAGCATTTT
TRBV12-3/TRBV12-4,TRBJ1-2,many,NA,CASSLAGANYGYTF,TGTGCCAGCAGTTTAGCGGGAGCTAACTATGGCTACACCTTC
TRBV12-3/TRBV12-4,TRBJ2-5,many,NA,CASSLMADETQYF,TGTGCCAGCAGTTTGATGGCAGACGAGACCCAGTACTTC
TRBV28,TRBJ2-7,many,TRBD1,CASSSERTGTHEQYF,TGCGCCAGCAGTTCTGAGAGGACAGGGACCCACGAGCAGTACTTC
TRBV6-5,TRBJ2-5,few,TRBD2,CASSYSASGRPETQYF,TGTGCCAGCAGTTACTCGGCTAGCGGGAGACCCGAGACCCAGTACTTC
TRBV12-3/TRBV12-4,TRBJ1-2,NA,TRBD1,CASSFRDSPIGYTF,TGTGCCAGCAGTTTTAGGGACAGTCCTATTGGCTACACCTTC
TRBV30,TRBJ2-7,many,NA,CAWSVAYSYEQYF,TGTGCCTGGAGTGTCGCTTACTCCTACGAGCAGTACTTC
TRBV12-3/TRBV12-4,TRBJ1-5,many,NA,CASSLNGRVQPQHF,TGTGCCAGCAGTTTGAACGGAAGGGTTCAGCCCCAGCATTTT
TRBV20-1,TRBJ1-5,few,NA,CSARGGALSNQPQHF,TGCAGTGCTAGAGGTGGGGCCCTGAGCAATCAGCCCCAGCATTTT
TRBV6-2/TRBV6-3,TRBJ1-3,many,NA,CASSLVSSGNTIYF,TGTGCCAGCAGCCTCGTAAGCTCTGGAAACACCATATATTTT
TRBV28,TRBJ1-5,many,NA,CASKGNQPQHF,TGTGCCAGCAAAGGCAATCAGCCCCAGCATTTT
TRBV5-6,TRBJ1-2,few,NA,CASTPPAGYTF,TGTGCCAGCACCCCCCCGGCTGGCTACACCTTC
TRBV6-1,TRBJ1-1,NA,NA,CASSEERRTEAFF,TGTGCCAGCAGTGAAGAACGTCGTACTGAAGCTTTCTTT
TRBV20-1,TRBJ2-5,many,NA,CSARTAETQYF,TGCAGTGCTAGAACGGCGGAGACCCAGTACTTC